The 29 T cell receptor beta chains listed next were all sequenced from one sample in a study of T cells in Graves' hyperthyroidism and ophthalmopathy (dated by TCRdb to the late 2010s). The method behind the library was multiplex PCR. The instrument was an Illumina HiSeq 2000. Amplification of TCR beta CDR3 regions was carried out from RNA transcripts. For the first round of RT-PCR on the TCR CDR3, the HTBI primer set was used together with the Qiagen OneStep RT-PCR kit. Clones were called with MiXCR by TCRdb after fastp trimmed the public reads at Q25, and only in-frame beta chains were retained. When rows share a CDR3 protein, they turn into one entry using the most common DNA and genes. Within this sample are roughly 700,000 distinct CDR3 sequences, with approximately 14% of them counted one time only. Jointly, the top ten make up roughly a tenth of the sample. Specimen: blood. Source of these receptors: a woman younger than 30 with Graves' hyperthyroidism.

This clonotype has ten or more counts. J is TRBJ2-1 and V is TRBV7-8; 9 bases are shared with TRBD1. Germline CDR1 is SGHVS and CDR2 is FQNEAQ. This CDR3 is 15 amino acids long. The V segment lost 5 bases and the J segment 2 bases; nucleotides outside the gene matches: 4. The CDR3 DNA reads as TGTGCCAGCAGCGCCCGACAGGGGGCCTACAATGAGCAGTTCTTC. Encoded protein: CASSARQGAYNEQFF.

This clonotype was detected a few times. The chain joins TRBV19 to TRBJ2-1, with D perhaps matching TRBD2 (5 bases). V gave up 1 base and J gave up 6 bases, with 7 bases separating them. The V gene's germline CDR1 is LNHDA and CDR2 SQIVND (reference sequence). This CDR3 region has 13 residues. The CDR3 DNA follows: TGTGCCAGTAGTATAGGACTAATCAATGAGCAGTTCTTC. Residues: CASSIGLINEQFF.

This clonotype was counted only a few times. The chain couples TRBV15 to TRBJ2-7; no reliable D call. V shed 0 bases and J shed 4 bases, with 7 bases lying between them. The CDR3 runs 13 residues. Per the germline V gene, CDR1 is LNHNV and CDR2 is YYDKDF (reference sequence). Written as DNA, the CDR3 is TGTGCCACCAGCAGAGATCCTGAATACGAGCAGTACTTC. Translated, it gives CATSRDPEYEQYF. Based on the CDR3 plus reference TRBV15 and TRBJ2-7, the full variable domain is DAMVIQNPRYQVTQFGKPVTLSCSQTLNHNVMYWYQQKSSQAPKLLFHYYDKDFNNEADTPDNFQSRRPNTSFCFLDIRSPGLGDTAMYLCATSRDPEYEQYFGPGTRLTVT.

The sample holds many counts of this clonotype. CDR3 in amino acids: CSARPRRKITGLVNTEAFF. The CDR3 bases are TGCAGTGCTAGACCTAGGCGAAAGATTACAGGGCTTGTGAACACTGAAGCTTTCTTT. The genes are TRBV20-1 and TRBJ1-1; TRBD1 is a possible D gene (6 bases). The CDR3 contains 19 residues. Trimming removed 2 bases from V and 0 bases from J, with 25 bases in between. The germline CDR1 and CDR2 sequences are DFQATT and SNEGSKA (reference sequence).

About this clonotype: This may stem from a read error, because a much larger clone lies one nucleotide away. The chain is built from TRBV11-2 and TRBJ2-1; 8 bases match TRBD2. Unmatched junction bases numbered 15, after V lost 4 bases and J lost 10 bases. Germline V gives CDR1 SGHAT, CDR2 FQNNGV. This CDR3 spans 16 amino acids. Written as DNA, the CDR3 is TGTGCCAGCAGCTCCCCCTGGGGCGGGAGGCCCAGAGAGCAGTTCTTC. Its translation: CASSSPWGGRPREQFF.

The chain has TRBV7-9 and TRBJ1-1; D uncertain. The CDR3 contains 18 residues. The germline V and J ends were trimmed by 1 base and 1 base, with 19 bases remaining between them. CDR1 is SEHNR and CDR2 is FQNEAQ in the germline V gene (reference sequence). The DNA of the CDR3 is TGTGCCAGCAGCTTAGGCCCTCGGGAGGCCCAAGAGAACACTGAAGCTTTCTTT. It translates to CASSLGPREAQENTEAFF.

This clonotype turned up a few times. The chain employs TRBV19 and TRBJ2-3; D unresolved. V shed 4 bases and J shed 3 bases, with 8 bases lying between them. Per the germline V gene, CDR1 is LNHDA and CDR2 is SQIVND (reference sequence). The CDR3 loop spans 13 amino acids. CDR3 amino acids: CASSNTVTDTQYF. CDR3 bases: TGTGCCAGTAGTAACACGGTTACAGATACGCAGTATTTT.

In regard to this clonotype: Possible read error: a much larger clone is one base away. The chain employs TRBV4-1 and TRBJ2-7; 8 bases fit TRBD2. The V and J ends lost 0 bases and 4 bases, in that order; junction bases with no gene match: 8. The CDR3 spans 16 residues. CDR1 MGHRA and CDR2 YSYEKL come from the germline V gene. The CDR3 bases are TGCGCCAGCAGCCAAGATCTGAGCGGGAGTCCTTACGAGCAGTACTTC. It specifies CASSQDLSGSPYEQYF.

This chain joins TRBV24-1 and TRBJ2-1; D is perhaps TRBD2 (7 bases). The V end was cut by 1 base, the J end by 6 bases, with 15 bases between. CDR3 length: 16 residues. Germline-derived CDR1 and CDR2 are KGHDR and SFDVKD. CDR3 sequence (DNA): TGTGCCACCAGTGATTTCGGGGGGCTGGGCAGCAATGAGCAGTTCTTC. It translates to CATSDFGGLGSNEQFF.

This clonotype has a count of ten or more. V usage is TRBV13 and J usage is TRBJ2-5; the match to TRBD2 covers 12 bases. V dropped 4 bases and J dropped 1; count of bases not matched to a gene: 1. The CDR3 extends over 15 amino acids. Per the germline V gene, CDR1 is PRHDT and CDR2 is FYEKMQ (reference sequence). CDR3 amino acids: CASSSGLAGQETQYF. The CDR3 DNA is TGTGCCAGCAGCTCGGGACTAGCGGGCCAAGAGACCCAGTACTTC.

The V and J genes are TRBV20-1 and TRBJ1-5, with TRBD1 as a possible D gene (6 bases). Trimming stripped 6 bases from V and 0 bases from J, with 9 bases between. CDR3 size: 13 residues. Germline V gene data show CDR1 as DFQATT and CDR2 as SNEGSKA (reference sequence). This CDR3 is CSAAQGSNQPQHF. In nucleotides, the CDR3 is TGCAGTGCAGCACAGGGTAGCAATCAGCCCCAGCATTTT.

Comment on this clonotype: Sequence at one end of the junction differs from germline and may be a read error. This rearrangement joins TRBV3-1 to TRBJ2-3, with TRBD2 identical over 9 bases. The CDR3 sequence is 19 residues long. CDR1 and CDR2 from the germline V gene are LGHDT and YNNKEL (reference sequence). The CDR3 coding sequence is TGTGCCAGCAGCGCTCTCAGCGGGAGGCTCCCAACCCGCACAAATACGCAGTATTTT. Its protein is CASSALSGRLPTRTNTQYF.

The J gene is TRBJ2-1, the V gene TRBV7-9, with 8 bases fitting TRBD2. Germline assignment: CDR1 SEHNR and CDR2 FQNEAQ (reference sequence). The CDR3 spans 15 residues. The junction had 13 bases not matched to a gene; V was cut back by 5 bases and J by 10 bases. The CDR3: CASSVPGTRIREQFF. The CDR3 DNA reads TGTGCCAGCAGCGTCCCCGGGACTAGAATTCGGGAGCAGTTCTTC. Looking up the rest from reference TRBV7-9 and TRBJ2-1 gives the full variable domain: DTGVSQNPRHKITKRGQNVTFRCDPISEHNRLYWYRQTLGQGPEFLTYFQNEAQLEKSRLLSDRFSAERPKGSFSTLEIQRTEQGDSAMYLCASSVPGTRIREQFFGPGTRLTVL.

A few counts support this clonotype. Since a much larger clone is just one base distant, this may be a read error. The J gene is TRBJ2-2, the V gene TRBV30; a possible D gene is TRBD2 (6 bases). The germline gives CDR1 GTSNPN, CDR2 SVGIG (reference sequence). This CDR3 region has 14 residues. CDR3 nucleotides: TGTGCCTGGAGTATCGCCCGCACCACCGGGGGGCTGTTTTTT. It codes for CAWSIARTTGGLFF.

This clonotype appeared many times. V usage is TRBV6-1 and J usage is TRBJ1-6; D is unclear. CDR1 MNHNS and CDR2 SASEGT come from the germline V gene. The CDR3 is 15 amino acids. V was trimmed by 8 bases and J by 4 bases, leaving 15 bases between them. CDR3 in DNA: TGTGCCAGCCGGTGGGGTGGGCGGTATAATTCACCCCTCCACTTT. Amino acid sequence: CASRWGGRYNSPLHF.

This clonotype was picked up a small number of times. The chain joins TRBV6-2 or TRBV6-3 to TRBJ2-3; tentatively, D is TRBD2 (5 bases). Germline lookup yields CDR1 MNHEY and CDR2 SVGEGT. V dropped 0 bases and J dropped 3 bases, with 16 bases sitting between them. The CDR3 contains 17 residues. The CDR3 here is CASSYSTIPLRTDTQYF. The CDR3 nucleotides are TGTGCCAGCAGTTACTCGACTATCCCTCTCAGGACAGATACGCAGTATTTT.

This clonotype was seen more than once but under ten times. The chain has TRBV29-1 and TRBJ2-1, with D maybe TRBD2 (6 bases). This CDR3 has 13 amino acids. Germline V lookup: CDR1 SQVTM, CDR2 ANQGSEA. V shed 6 bases and J shed 3 bases, with 12 bases lying between them. The CDR3 protein is CSVSRGGYNEQFF. CDR3 nucleotide sequence: TGCAGCGTGTCCCGGGGAGGCTACAATGAGCAGTTCTTC.

Comments on this clonotype: This could be a read error, since a much larger clone is one nucleotide away. The rearrangement links TRBV12-3 or TRBV12-4 to TRBJ2-3; D remains unclear. CDR3 length equals 12 residues. DNA of the CDR3: TGTGCCAGCAGTTTTAGACGTGATACGCGGTATTTT. This gives the protein CASSFRRDTRYF.

The chain carries TRBV12-3 or TRBV12-4 and TRBJ1-5, with 7 bases aligning to TRBD1. The CDR3 totals 14 residues. V lost 6 bases to trimming and J lost 6 bases; unmatched junction nucleotides: 8. This CDR3 is CASSQTGYGQPQHF. The DNA of the CDR3 is TGTGCCAGCAGCCAGACAGGGTATGGTCAGCCCCAGCATTTT.

This chain joins TRBV6-1 and TRBJ2-7; D gene unclear. The length of the CDR3 is 16 residues. Trimming took 6 bases from V and 0 from J, leaving 18 bases between them. Germline-derived CDR1 and CDR2 are MNHNS and SASEGT. The DNA for the CDR3 is TGTGCCAGCAGCCAATTCGTGCGTCCCTACTCCTACGAGCAGTACTTC. This codes for CASSQFVRPYSYEQYF.

This clonotype was detected only a few times. The J gene is TRBJ1-2, the V gene TRBV6-1; TRBD1 aligns across 9 bases. Germline V gene sequence: CDR1 MNHNS, CDR2 SASEGT. The junction had 6 bases not matched to a gene; V was cut back by 6 bases and J by 4 bases. This CDR3 has 14 residues. The chain's CDR3 is CASRADRGFYGYTF. DNA of the CDR3: TGTGCCAGCAGAGCAGACAGGGGGTTCTATGGCTACACCTTC.

This clonotype was counted ten times or more. The V gene is TRBV7-9, the J gene TRBJ2-5, with 15 bases aligning to TRBD2. Germline V gene sequence: CDR1 SEHNR, CDR2 FQNEAQ (reference sequence). The junction had 10 bases not matched to a gene; V was cut back by 5 bases and J by 0 bases. This CDR3 is built from 19 residues. CDR3 nucleotides: TGTGCCAGCAGCGGAATCCCGGGACTAGCGGGAGGAAACCAAGAGACCCAGTACTTC. It specifies CASSGIPGLAGGNQETQYF.

The genes are TRBV11-2 and TRBJ2-7, with D unresolved. The CDR3 length is 13 residues. In germline, CDR1 is SGHAT, CDR2 FQNNGV. The V and J ends lost 5 bases and 2 bases respectively, with 10 bases between them. The CDR3 loop reads CASSRASTYEQYF. CDR3 nucleotide sequence: TGTGCCAGCAGCCGGGCCTCTACCTACGAGCAGTACTTC.

This clonotype was observed a few times. Just one base apart from a much larger clone, this may be a read error. V and J are TRBV30 and TRBJ1-4; no definite D call. This CDR3 is built from 12 residues. CDR1 and CDR2 from the germline V gene are GTSNPN and SVGIG (reference sequence). CDR3 DNA: TGTGCCTGGAGTGCTCAAGATGAAAAACTGCTTTTT. Encoded protein: CAWSAQDEKLLF.

This clonotype was detected many times. This sequence joins TRBV12-3 or TRBV12-4 and TRBJ2-7; 10 bases line up with TRBD1. V was pared by 8 bases and J by 2 bases, with 6 bases of the junction left unmatched. This CDR3 is built from 14 residues. This CDR3 reads CASCTGTGAYEQYF. In DNA, the CDR3 is TGTGCCAGCTGCACCGGGACAGGGGCCTACGAGCAGTACTTC.

The chain joins TRBV5-1 to TRBJ1-1; D may be TRBD1 (5 bases). The CDR3 length is 14 residues. The V end was cut by 7 bases, the J end by 4 bases, with 17 bases between. Per the germline V gene, CDR1 is SGHRS and CDR2 is YFSETQ. The CDR3 DNA reads as TGCGCCAGCTCACACTTAACGGGGGGCACTGAAGCTTTCTTT. Translating gives CASSHLTGGTEAFF.

The sample holds a few counts of this clonotype. The V gene is TRBV6-2 or TRBV6-3, the J gene TRBJ2-7; the D gene is possibly TRBD2 (6 bases). The CDR3 is 14 amino acids. The V end lost 5 bases, the J end lost 4 bases, and 15 bases lay between the germline ends. Germline loops: CDR1 MNHEY, CDR2 SVGEGT. CDR3 residues: CASSLRPEGYEQYF. DNA for the CDR3: TGTGCCAGCAGTCTTCGCCCGGAGGGGTACGAGCAGTACTTC.

This clonotype was counted at least ten times. The chain couples TRBV12-3 or TRBV12-4 to TRBJ2-1; a possible D gene is TRBD1 (6 bases). The CDR3 is made up of 16 amino acids. Trimming shortened V by 5 bases and J by 9 bases, and 23 bases separated the two germline ends. The CDR3 region has the DNA TGTGCCAGCAGTGCCAATTACAGGGCCGAAGGTTCTGAGCAGTTCTTC. Encoded protein: CASSANYRAEGSEQFF.

The rearrangement links TRBV5-5 to TRBJ2-3; TRBD2 matches at 10 bases. The CDR3 has 17 residues. Germline CDR1 is SGHKS and CDR2 is YYEKEE (reference sequence). V shed 0 bases, J shed 6 bases, and the junction held 10 bases outside the gene matches. CDR3 sequence (DNA): TGTGCCAGCAGCTTGGCCTTTAGCGGGAGGCGTAGGGATACGCAGTATTTT. Protein sequence: CASSLAFSGRRRDTQYF.